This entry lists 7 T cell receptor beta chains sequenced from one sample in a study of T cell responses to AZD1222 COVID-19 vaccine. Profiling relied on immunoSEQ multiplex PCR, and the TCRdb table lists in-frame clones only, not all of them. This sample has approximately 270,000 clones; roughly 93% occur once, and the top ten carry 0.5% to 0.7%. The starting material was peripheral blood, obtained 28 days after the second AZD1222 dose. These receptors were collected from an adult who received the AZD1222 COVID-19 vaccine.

The CDR3, as DNA: TGTGCCACGGATGCCGGGACAGGGGGCACAGATACGCAGTATTTT. It translates to CATDAGTGGTDTQYF. This chain joins TRBV24-1 and TRBJ2-3, with 10 bases lining up with TRBD1. Germline values: CDR1 KGHDR, CDR2 SFDVKD. Unmatched junction bases numbered 7, after V lost 10 bases and J lost 1 base. The CDR3 has 15 amino acids.

The CDR3 is CASSVDGTGSYEQYF. CDR3 nucleotides: TGTGCCAGCAGCGTAGATGGGACAGGGTCCTACGAGCAGTACTTC. The chain carries TRBV9 and TRBJ2-7, with TRBD1 matching over 9 bases. CDR1 is SGDLS, CDR2 YYNGEE, per germline. The CDR3 sequence is 15 residues long. After removal of 0 bases from V and 1 base from J, the junction contained 2 bases not matched to a gene.

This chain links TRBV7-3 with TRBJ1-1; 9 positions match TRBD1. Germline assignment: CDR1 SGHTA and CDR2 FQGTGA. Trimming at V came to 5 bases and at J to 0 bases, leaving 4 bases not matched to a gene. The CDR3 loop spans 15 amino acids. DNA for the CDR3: TGTGCCAGCAGCCGCGGGACAGGGATGAACACTGAAGCTTTCTTT. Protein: CASSRGTGMNTEAFF.

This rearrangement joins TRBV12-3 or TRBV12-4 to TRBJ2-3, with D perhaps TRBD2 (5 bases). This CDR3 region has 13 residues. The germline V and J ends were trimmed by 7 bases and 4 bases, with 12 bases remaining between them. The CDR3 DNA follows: TGTGCCAGCACCCCGAGGAGGCCAGATACGCAGTATTTT. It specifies CASTPRRPDTQYF.

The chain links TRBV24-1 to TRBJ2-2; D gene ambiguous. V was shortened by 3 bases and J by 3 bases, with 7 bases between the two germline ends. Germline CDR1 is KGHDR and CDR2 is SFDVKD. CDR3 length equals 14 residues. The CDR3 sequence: CATSDTGHTGELFF. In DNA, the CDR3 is TGTGCCACCAGTGATACCGGGCACACCGGGGAGCTGTTTTTT.

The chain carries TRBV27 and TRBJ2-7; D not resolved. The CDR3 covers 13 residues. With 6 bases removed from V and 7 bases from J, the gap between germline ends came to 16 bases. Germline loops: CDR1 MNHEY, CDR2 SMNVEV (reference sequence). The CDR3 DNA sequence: TGTGCCAGCAGGATCGGCCTCCTGTGTGAGCAGTACTTC. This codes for CASRIGLLCEQYF.

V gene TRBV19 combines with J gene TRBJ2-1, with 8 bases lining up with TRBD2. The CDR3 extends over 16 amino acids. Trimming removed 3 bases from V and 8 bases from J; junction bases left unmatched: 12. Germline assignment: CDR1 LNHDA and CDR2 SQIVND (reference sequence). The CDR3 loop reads CASSMAGGLGIYEQFF. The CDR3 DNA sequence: TGTGCCAGTAGTATGGCGGGGGGCCTGGGGATCTATGAGCAGTTCTTC.